The next 18 T cell receptor beta chains were all read from a single sample in a study of CD8+CD57+ T cells in acquired aplastic anemia. The use of genomic DNA as template underpinned the TCR beta VDJ and CDR3 profiling. TCRdb fed the reads into MiXCR, producing one record per CDR3 protein. In the table there are approximately 470,000 distinct CDR3 sequences, 25% to 40% of which are singletons. The patients chosen for sequencing had shown expansion of CD8+CD57+ cells (detected by flow cytometry). Material for sequencing was sorted CD4+, CD8+, or CD8+CD57+ T cells (not recorded which) from PBMCs. Receptors originate from a human donor with aplastic anemia.

This clonotype was seen ten or more times. The chain is built from TRBV29-1 and TRBJ2-7; 8 bases map to TRBD1. The germline CDR1 and CDR2 sequences are SQVTM and ANQGSEA. This CDR3 is built from 13 residues. The junction had 10 bases not matched to a gene; V was cut back by 7 bases and J by 5 bases. The CDR3 DNA sequence: TGCAGCGGAACAATGACAGGGGCCAACGAGCAGTACTTC. The encoded protein is CSGTMTGANEQYF.

This clonotype was detected only a few times. This chain connects TRBV14 to TRBJ2-5; D call uncertain. Germline loops: CDR1 SGHDN, CDR2 FVKESK. The CDR3 totals 16 residues. Trimming left V 1 base short and J 2 bases short, with 14 bases between. The CDR3 DNA sequence: TGTGCCAGCAGCCAAGGCCGGCAACAGATACAAGAGACCCAGTACTTC. As protein: CASSQGRQQIQETQYF. Looking up the rest from reference TRBV14 and TRBJ2-5 gives the full variable domain: EAGVTQFPSHSVIEKGQTVTLRCDPISGHDNLYWYRRVMGKEIKFLLHFVKESKQDESGMPNNRFLAERTGGTYSTLKVQPAELEDSGVYFCASSQGRQQIQETQYFGPGTRLLVL.

To note about this clonotype: It may be a read error: a sequence one base away is much more abundant. The chain carries TRBV6-1 and TRBJ2-7, with D perhaps matching TRBD1 (6 bases). Germline values: CDR1 MNHNS, CDR2 SASEGT. Trimming took off 7 bases at V and 3 bases at J, with 13 bases between the two ends. CDR3 length: 13 amino acids. CDR3 sequence (DNA): TGTGCCAGCAATGGGACAAGCCGCTACGAGCAGTACTTC. This gives the protein CASNGTSRYEQYF.

At least ten counts were recorded for this clonotype. The V call is TRBV27, the J call TRBJ2-7; D is unclear. The CDR3 spans 14 residues. In germline, CDR1 is MNHEY, CDR2 SMNVEV (reference sequence). Trimming pared 9 bases from V and 3 bases from J, leaving 18 bases between. The chain's CDR3 is CASSLGDRGYEQYF. DNA of the CDR3: TGTGCCAGTAGTCTTGGAGACCGTGGCTACGAGCAGTACTTC.

This clonotype was seen a handful of times. The rearrangement links TRBV2 to TRBJ2-7; D is possibly TRBD1 (6 bases). V gave up 7 bases and J gave up 6 bases, with 16 bases separating them. This CDR3 spans 13 amino acids. Germline V gene lookup returns CDR1 SNHLY and CDR2 FYNNEI. The CDR3 is CASTPAGAFEQYF. The CDR3 bases are TGTGCCAGCACCCCCGCAGGGGCTTTCGAGCAGTACTTC.

This clonotype has a count of ten or more. CDR3 DNA sequence: TGCGCCAGCAGTGACGAGGGCCCCTATGGCTACACCTTC. Protein product: CASSDEGPYGYTF. This chain links TRBV10-2 with TRBJ1-2; no firm D call. Germline V gives CDR1 WSHSY, CDR2 SAAADI. Trimming pared 3 bases from V and 4 bases from J, leaving 9 bases between. The CDR3 consists of 13 residues.

This clonotype has a count of ten or more. The rearrangement links TRBV2 to TRBJ2-7; no reliable D call. The CDR3 has 13 residues. CDR1 is SNHLY and CDR2 is FYNNEI in the germline V gene. V lost 6 bases, J lost 3 bases, and 12 bases lay in between. The CDR3 nucleotides are TGTGCCAGCAGGCAGGACGGTCTCTACGAGCAGTACTTC. As protein: CASRQDGLYEQYF.

There are a few counts of this clonotype. The CDR3 is CASSPKGTDFYYNSPLHF. The CDR3 DNA sequence: TGTGCCAGCAGCCCAAAAGGGACGGACTTTTACTATAATTCACCCCTCCACTTT. The chain has TRBV11-1 and TRBJ1-6; TRBD1 might be the D (5 bases). The CDR3 loop spans 18 amino acids. Trimming shortened V by 5 bases and J by 3 bases, and 20 bases separated the two germline ends. Germline V gene data show CDR1 as SGHAT and CDR2 as FQDESV (reference sequence).

This clonotype was counted a few times. J is TRBJ2-2 and V is TRBV10-1; weak D call: TRBD1 (5 bases). The CDR3 is 15 residues long. Per the germline V gene, CDR1 is WNHNN and CDR2 is SYGVQD (reference sequence). Between the trimmed V and J ends, which lost 3 bases and 6 bases, there was a span of 14 bases. The CDR3 spells CASSEGAVNSGELFF. As DNA, the CDR3 is TGCGCCAGCAGTGAAGGGGCGGTTAACTCCGGGGAGCTGTTTTTT.

This clonotype has only a few counts. The genes are TRBV9 and TRBJ2-3, with a possible D match to TRBD2 (7 bases). The CDR3 has 16 residues. V lost 0 bases and J 2 bases, leaving 13 bases between the germline ends. Germline V gene data show CDR1 as SGDLS and CDR2 as YYNGEE. This CDR3 is CASSVVGGGSTDTQYF. In nucleotides, the CDR3 is TGTGCCAGCAGCGTAGTTGGGGGGGGCTCCACAGATACGCAGTATTTT.

V and J are TRBV30 and TRBJ2-7, with no clear D. Germline V lookup: CDR1 GTSNPN, CDR2 SVGIG (reference sequence). The CDR3 spans 13 residues. Trimming left V 3 bases short and J 1 base short, with 10 bases between. CDR3 sequence reads: CAWSPWGSYEQYF. For the CDR3, the DNA is TGTGCCTGGAGCCCGTGGGGATCCTACGAGCAGTACTTC.

This clonotype was seen more than once but under ten times. The chain recombines TRBV19 with TRBJ2-3, with D perhaps TRBD2 (6 bases). V was trimmed by 6 bases and J by 2 bases, leaving 15 bases between them. The germline V gene has CDR1 LNHDA and CDR2 SQIVND (reference sequence). The CDR3 has 15 residues. The CDR3 coding sequence is TGTGCCAGTAGAACTAGCCTGGGGGACACAGATACGCAGTATTTT. Translated, it gives CASRTSLGDTDTQYF.

A few counts support this clonotype. This chain connects TRBV9 to TRBJ1-1, with TRBD1 matching over 9 bases. This CDR3 comprises 17 residues. CDR1 is SGDLS and CDR2 is YYNGEE in the germline V gene. The ends lost 2 bases at V and 3 bases at J; junction bases unmatched: 11. For the CDR3, the DNA is TGTGCCAGCAGCGTTGACCCGGGACAGGGTACGGACACTGAAGCTTTCTTT. Protein product: CASSVDPGQGTDTEAFF.

As concerns this clonotype: Being one base from a much bigger clone, this may be a read error. The V gene is TRBV24-1, the J gene TRBJ2-1; D not certain. Trimming stripped 6 bases from V and 2 bases from J, with 10 bases between. The germline gives CDR1 KGHDR, CDR2 SFDVKD. The CDR3 is 14 residues long. CDR3 sequence: CATSHVGTYNEQFF. The CDR3 bases are TGTGCCACCAGTCACGTGGGGACCTACAATGAGCAGTTCTTC.

V usage is TRBV24-1 and J usage is TRBJ1-6, with 9 bases matching TRBD1. This CDR3 is built from 15 residues. With 7 bases clipped from V and 9 bases from J, the junction kept 9 bases outside the gene matches. Germline V gene lookup returns CDR1 KGHDR and CDR2 SFDVKD. This CDR3 is CATRDRGQGSSPLHF. The CDR3 nucleotides read TGTGCCACCAGAGATAGGGGACAGGGATCTTCACCCCTCCACTTT.

On this clonotype: The CDR3 end shows no conserved phenylalanine or tryptophan, and so a read error is likely. The DNA is omitted, as the CDR3 cannot be located on it reliably, and the CDR3 follows TCRdb's listing. This rearrangement joins TRBV15 to TRBJ1-1. CDR1 and CDR2 (germline): LNHNV, YYDKDF (reference sequence). Including both end residues, the CDR3 is 11 amino acids long. This CDR3 is CATSRERTVFS.

This clonotype has a count of ten or more. The gene calls are TRBV15 and TRBJ2-7; 7 bases fit TRBD1. The CDR3 consists of 15 residues. With 1 base clipped from V and 0 bases from J, the junction kept 3 bases outside the gene matches. Germline values: CDR1 LNHNV, CDR2 YYDKDF (reference sequence). The CDR3 sequence: CATSRGGGLSYEQYF. The CDR3 DNA is TGTGCCACCAGCAGAGGAGGGGGCCTCTCCTACGAGCAGTACTTC. Drawing the rest from reference TRBV15 and TRBJ2-7, the complete variable domain is DAMVIQNPRYQVTQFGKPVTLSCSQTLNHNVMYWYQQKSSQAPKLLFHYYDKDFNNEADTPDNFQSRRPNTSFCFLDIRSPGLGDTAMYLCATSRGGGLSYEQYFGPGTRLTVT.

This chain joins TRBV19 and TRBJ1-5; possible D gene TRBD1, 5 bases. The V gene lost 4 bases and the J gene lost 10 bases, with 17 bases spanning the gap. The CDR3 contains 14 residues. Germline assignment: CDR1 LNHDA and CDR2 SQIVND (reference sequence). CDR3: CASSTEGDHLPQHF. DNA for the CDR3: TGTGCCAGTAGTACCGAAGGGGACCATCTACCCCAGCATTTT. Together with reference TRBV19 and TRBJ1-5, the CDR3 gives the full variable domain: DGGITQSPKYLFRKEGQNVTLSCEQNLNHDAMYWYRQDPGQGLRLIYYSQIVNDFQKGDIAEGYSVSREKKESFPLTVTSAQKNPTAFYLCASSTEGDHLPQHFGDGTRLSIL.